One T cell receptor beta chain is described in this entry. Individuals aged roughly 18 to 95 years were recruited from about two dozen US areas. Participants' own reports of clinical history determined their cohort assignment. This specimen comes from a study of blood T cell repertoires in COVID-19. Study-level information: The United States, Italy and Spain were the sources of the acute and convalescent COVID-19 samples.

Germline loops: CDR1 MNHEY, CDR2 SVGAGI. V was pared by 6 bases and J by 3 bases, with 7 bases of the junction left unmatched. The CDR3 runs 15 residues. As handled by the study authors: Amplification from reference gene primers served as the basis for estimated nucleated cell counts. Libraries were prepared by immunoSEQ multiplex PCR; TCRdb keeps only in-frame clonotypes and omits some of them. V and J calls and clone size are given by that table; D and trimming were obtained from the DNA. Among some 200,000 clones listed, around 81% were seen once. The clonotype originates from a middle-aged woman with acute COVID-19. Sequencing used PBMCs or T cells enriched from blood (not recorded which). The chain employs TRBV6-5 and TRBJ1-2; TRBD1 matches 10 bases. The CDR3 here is CASSLGTGADYGYTF. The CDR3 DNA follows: TGTGCCAGCAGCCTAGGGACAGGGGCAGACTATGGCTACACCTTC.